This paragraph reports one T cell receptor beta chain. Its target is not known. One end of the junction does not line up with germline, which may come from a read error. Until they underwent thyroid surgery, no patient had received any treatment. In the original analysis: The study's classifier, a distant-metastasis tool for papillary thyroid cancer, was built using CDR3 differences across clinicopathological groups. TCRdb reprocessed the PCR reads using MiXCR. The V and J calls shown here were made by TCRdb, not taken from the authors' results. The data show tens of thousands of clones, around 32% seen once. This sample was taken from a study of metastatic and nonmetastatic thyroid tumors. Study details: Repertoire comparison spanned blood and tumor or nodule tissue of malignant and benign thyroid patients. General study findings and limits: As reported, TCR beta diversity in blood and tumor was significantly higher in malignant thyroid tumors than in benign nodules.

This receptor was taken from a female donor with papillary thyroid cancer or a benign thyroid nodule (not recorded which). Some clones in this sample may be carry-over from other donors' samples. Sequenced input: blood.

For the CDR3, the DNA is TGTGCCAGCAGCCACAAGACAGGGGGGAATTCACCCCTCCAATTT. This codes for CASSHKTGGNSPLQF. The V gene is TRBV7-2, the J gene TRBJ1-6, with 9 bases identical to TRBD1. The CDR3 length is 15 residues. In germline, CDR1 is SGHTA, CDR2 FQGNSA.